The rows below give T cell receptor beta chains drawn from one sample of a study of OX40 agonist ivuxolimab in advanced cancers. Clones were read by immunoSEQ multiplex PCR, and TCRdb kept only the in-frame ones, dropping some. In the table there are under 30,000 clones, approximately 81% of which are singletons. The material was CD4+ or CD8+ T cells sorted from blood, obtained in a trial of the OX40 agonist ivuxolimab. These receptors were obtained from an adult with an advanced solid tumor such as melanoma, head and neck, liver or kidney cancer. Each CDR3 is given with its conserved first and last residue. Each record gives: V gene, J gene, CDR3 protein.

>TRBV19|TRBJ1-5
CASSIVGQGLQPQHF
>TRBV29-1|TRBJ1-3
CSVEGTRPCSGNTIYF
>TRBV4-3|TRBJ1-3
CASSQDLGQRSGNTIYF
>TRBV5-6|TRBJ1-1
CASSFPGQGDNTEAFF
>TRBV7-2|TRBJ1-2
CASSFKKGYGYTF
>TRBV9|TRBJ1-2
CASSVQGAGYGYTF
>TRBV7-9|TRBJ2-1
CASGGPFRDEQFF
>TRBV25-1|TRBJ2-1
CASSEALATLGPNEQFF
>TRBV7-9|TRBJ1-1
CASSLDGGRMNTEAFF
>TRBV7-6|TRBJ1-2
CASSLATGGYGYTF
>TRBV15|TRBJ1-1
CATSGRRNTEAFF
>TRBV27|TRBJ2-1
CASTSQGGRYNEQFF
>TRBV7-9|TRBJ2-2
CASSLFGAKGELFF
>TRBV7-9|TRBJ2-1
CASSLVGQGNEQFF
>TRBV4-3|TRBJ2-7
CASSQGLSYEQYF
>TRBV7-8|TRBJ1-2
CASSLAFVGVLDYGYTF
>TRBV19|TRBJ1-6
CASSTTDDRNSPLHF